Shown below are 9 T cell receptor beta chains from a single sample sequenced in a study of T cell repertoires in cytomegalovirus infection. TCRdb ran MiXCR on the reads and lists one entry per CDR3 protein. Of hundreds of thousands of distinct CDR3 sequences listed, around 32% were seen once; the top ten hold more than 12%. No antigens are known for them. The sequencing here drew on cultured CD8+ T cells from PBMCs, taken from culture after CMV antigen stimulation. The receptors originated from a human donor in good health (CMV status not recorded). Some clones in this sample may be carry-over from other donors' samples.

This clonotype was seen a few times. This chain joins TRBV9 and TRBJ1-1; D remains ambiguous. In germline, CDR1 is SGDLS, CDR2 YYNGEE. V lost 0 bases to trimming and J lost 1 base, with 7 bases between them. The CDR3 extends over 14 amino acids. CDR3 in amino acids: CASSVAVANTEAFF. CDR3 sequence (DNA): TGTGCCAGCAGCGTAGCTGTAGCGAACACTGAAGCTTTCTTT.

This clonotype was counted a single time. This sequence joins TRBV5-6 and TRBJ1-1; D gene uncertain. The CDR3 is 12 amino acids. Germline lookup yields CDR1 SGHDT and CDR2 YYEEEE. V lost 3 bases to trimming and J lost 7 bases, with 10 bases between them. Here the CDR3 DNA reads TGTGCCAGCAGCTGGGCCGGGGATGAAGCTTTCTTT. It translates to CASSWAGDEAFF.

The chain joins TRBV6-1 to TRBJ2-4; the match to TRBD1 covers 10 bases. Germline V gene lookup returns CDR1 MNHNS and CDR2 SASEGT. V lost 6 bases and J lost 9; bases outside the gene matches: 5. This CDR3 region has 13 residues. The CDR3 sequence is CASSTGTGVIQYF. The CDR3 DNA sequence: TGTGCCAGCAGCACCGGGACAGGGGTCATTCAGTACTTC.

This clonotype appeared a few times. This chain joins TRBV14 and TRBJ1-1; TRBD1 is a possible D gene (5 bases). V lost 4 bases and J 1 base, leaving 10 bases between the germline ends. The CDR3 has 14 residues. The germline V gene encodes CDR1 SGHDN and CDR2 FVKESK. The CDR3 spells CASSRRAWNTEAFF. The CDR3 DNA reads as TGTGCCAGCAGCCGCAGGGCTTGGAACACTGAAGCTTTCTTT.

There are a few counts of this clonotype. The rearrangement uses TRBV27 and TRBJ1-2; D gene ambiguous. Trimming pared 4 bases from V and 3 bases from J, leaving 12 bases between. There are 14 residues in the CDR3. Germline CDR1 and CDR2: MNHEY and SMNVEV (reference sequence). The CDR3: CASSSYWTDYGYTF. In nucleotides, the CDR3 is TGTGCCAGCAGTTCATACTGGACGGACTATGGCTACACCTTC.

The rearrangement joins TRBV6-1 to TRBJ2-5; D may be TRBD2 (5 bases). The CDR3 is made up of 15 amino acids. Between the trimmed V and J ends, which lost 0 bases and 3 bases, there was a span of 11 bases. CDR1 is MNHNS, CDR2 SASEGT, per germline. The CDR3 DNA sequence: TGTGCCAGCAGTGAAGCGCCTAGCCCTAAAGAGACCCAGTACTTC. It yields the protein CASSEAPSPKETQYF.

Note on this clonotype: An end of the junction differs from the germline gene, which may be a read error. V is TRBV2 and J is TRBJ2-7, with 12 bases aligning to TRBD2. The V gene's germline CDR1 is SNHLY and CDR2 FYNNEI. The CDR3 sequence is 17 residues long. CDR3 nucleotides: TGTGCCAGCTGTGAAACTAGCGGGGGGCCTCGTAGGTACGAGCAGTACTTC. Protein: CASCETSGGPRRYEQYF.

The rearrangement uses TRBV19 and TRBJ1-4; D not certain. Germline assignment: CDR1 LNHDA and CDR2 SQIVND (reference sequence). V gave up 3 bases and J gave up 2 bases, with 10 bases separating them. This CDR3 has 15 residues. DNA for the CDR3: TGTGCCAGTAGTATTTGGGGATGGACTAATGAAAAACTGTTTTTT. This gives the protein CASSIWGWTNEKLFF.

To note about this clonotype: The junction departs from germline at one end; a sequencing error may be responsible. This chain's CDR3 is CASSFGQKGGYSF. CDR3 sequence (DNA): TGTGCCAGCAGTTTCGGTCAGAAAGGGGGCTACTCCTTC. The chain carries TRBV28 and TRBJ1-2; 7 bases map to TRBD1. The CDR3 runs 13 residues. Germline values: CDR1 MDHEN, CDR2 SYDVKM.